This T cell receptor (beta chain) came from a study of CD8 T cells in ankylosing spondylitis. Study-wide results and limits: Relatively scarce in peripheral blood, disease-linked clones were CD8+. A motif in TCR beta, a set of under 10 highly homologous variants, appeared characteristic of ankylosing spondylitis blood.

TCRdb used MiXCR to reprocess the 5' RACE reads, holding one entry per CDR3 protein. This sample has 25,000 to 35,000 distinct CDR3 sequences, with about 31% found just once. The CDR3 consists of 16 residues. The germline CDR1 and CDR2 sequences are SEHNR and FQNEAQ (reference sequence). Losses at the gene ends were 5 bases for V and 5 bases for J; bases not matched to a gene: 13. Worth noting for this clonotype: What it binds is not known.

This receptor was obtained from a male donor with ankylosing spondylitis. Sequencing was carried out using synovial fluid, either unsorted or a sorted T cell fraction (not recorded which). V usage is TRBV7-9 and J usage is TRBJ1-2; TRBD1 agrees at 8 bases. The CDR3 DNA follows: TGTGCCAGCAGCCCTAGCCCCCAGGGGGCCCGGTATGGCTACACCTTC. Translating it yields CASSPSPQGARYGYTF.